The next 19 T cell receptor beta chains were all read from a single sample in a study of cytomegalovirus exposure and HLA in healthy donors. Researchers ran the PCR with 60 Vbeta and 13 Jbeta primers. TCRdb keeps only in-frame clones here, not all; method: immunoSEQ multiplex PCR. Of about 160,000 clones in the sample, roughly 79% were seen once. Specimen: PBMCs. All receptors derive from a woman between 50 and 59 years old in good health and CMV-seronegative.

V gene TRBV28 combines with J gene TRBJ1-2; maybe TRBD1 (5 bases). The germline CDR1 and CDR2 sequences are MDHEN and SYDVKM. The CDR3 has 12 residues. V was trimmed by 2 bases and J by 4 bases, leaving 5 bases between them. The CDR3 protein is CASSLDSYGYTF. In DNA, the CDR3 is TGTGCCAGCAGTTTAGACAGCTATGGCTACACCTTC.

The chain combines TRBV19 with TRBJ2-5; D may be TRBD2 (6 bases). V was cut by 5 bases and J by 5 bases, with 18 bases left in between. The CDR3 is 15 amino acids. Per the germline V gene, CDR1 is LNHDA and CDR2 is SQIVND (reference sequence). The CDR3 sequence is CASSPGPTSWETQYF. Here the CDR3 DNA reads TGTGCCAGTAGTCCAGGTCCCACTAGCTGGGAGACCCAGTACTTC.

Only a few counts were recorded for this clone. The V call is TRBV28, the J call TRBJ2-7, with D possibly matching TRBD1 (6 bases). CDR1 and CDR2 from the germline V gene are MDHEN and SYDVKM. V dropped 5 bases and J dropped 1 base, with 15 bases sitting between them. The CDR3 has 15 residues. CDR3 region: CASSIPGQGSYEQYF. The DNA for the CDR3 is TGTGCCAGCAGTATCCCGGGACAAGGATCCTACGAGCAGTACTTC.

This sequence joins TRBV28 and TRBJ1-1; D remains unclear. The V end was cut by 3 bases, the J end by 4 bases, with 12 bases between. CDR3 length equals 14 residues. Germline V gives CDR1 MDHEN, CDR2 SYDVKM. The DNA for the CDR3 is TGTGCCAGCAGTTTGACGGGATATATCACTGAAGCTTTCTTT. This gives the protein CASSLTGYITEAFF.

The chain is built from TRBV7-3 and TRBJ2-2, with a weak D call TRBD1 (5 bases). The CDR3 totals 14 residues. Trimming shortened V by 5 bases and J by 1 base, and 8 bases separated the two germline ends. Germline V CDR1 and CDR2: SGHTA, FQGTGA. Written as DNA, the CDR3 is TGTGCCAGCAGCCGCGGACAGAACACCGGGGAGCTGTTTTTT. Translated: CASSRGQNTGELFF.

The chain recombines TRBV5-1 with TRBJ2-5, with D perhaps matching TRBD2 (6 bases). Germline V lookup: CDR1 SGHRS, CDR2 YFSETQ. V gave up 1 base and J gave up 1 base, with 17 bases separating them. The CDR3 runs 17 residues. CDR3 loop: CASSLLAGSGTQETQYF. CDR3 coding DNA: TGCGCCAGCAGCTTGTTGGCGGGTAGCGGTACCCAAGAGACCCAGTACTTC.

This clone was observed a handful of times. The V gene is TRBV27, the J gene TRBJ2-1; 9 bases agree with TRBD2. CDR1 and CDR2 from the germline V gene are MNHEY and SMNVEV (reference sequence). There are 15 residues in the CDR3. The J segment lost 9 bases and the V segment lost 5 bases, leaving 11 bases of the junction unmatched. The CDR3 coding sequence is TGTGCCAGCAGTCCATCAGGCGGGAGGGCGGGTGAGCAGTTCTTC. It yields the protein CASSPSGGRAGEQFF.

This chain links TRBV28 with TRBJ1-5, with unresolved D. In germline, CDR1 is MDHEN, CDR2 SYDVKM. V lost 2 bases and J 3 bases, leaving 11 bases between the germline ends. The CDR3 is 15 amino acids. The CDR3 is CASSLVPGLNQPQHF. As DNA, the CDR3 is TGTGCCAGCAGTTTAGTTCCAGGCCTCAATCAGCCCCAGCATTTT.

V gene TRBV15 combines with J gene TRBJ1-1; D unclear. V was shortened by 0 bases and J by 5 bases, with 13 bases between the two germline ends. In germline, CDR1 is LNHNV, CDR2 YYDKDF (reference sequence). The CDR3 extends over 15 amino acids. In DNA, the CDR3 is TGTGCCACCAGCAGAGATATTTCACAATCGACTGAAGCTTTCTTT. Its protein product is CATSRDISQSTEAFF.

The chain joins TRBV5-1 to TRBJ1-1; D might be TRBD1 (6 bases). CDR1 is SGHRS and CDR2 is YFSETQ in the germline V gene. The CDR3 has 14 amino acids. V dropped 3 bases and J dropped 0 bases, with 9 bases sitting between them. The CDR3 DNA is TGCGCCAGCAGCTGGGGACAAATGAACACTGAAGCTTTCTTT. Encoded protein: CASSWGQMNTEAFF. Filled out from reference TRBV5-1 and TRBJ1-1, the complete variable domain reads KAGVTQTPRYLIKTRGQQVTLSCSPISGHRSVSWYQQTPGQGLQFLFEYFSETQRNKGNFPGRFSGRQFSNSRSEMNVSTLELGDSALYLCASSWGQMNTEAFFGQGTRLTVV.

The rearrangement joins TRBV28 to TRBJ2-7; 9 bases fit TRBD1. The V and J ends lost 3 bases and 2 bases, in that order; junction bases with no gene match: 11. The CDR3 runs to 17 residues. Germline CDR1 reads MDHEN; CDR2 reads SYDVKM. The CDR3 reads CASSFASTGQGTYEQYF. CDR3 bases: TGTGCCAGCAGTTTTGCCTCGACCGGACAGGGGACCTACGAGCAGTACTTC.

DNA of the CDR3: TGTGCCAGCAGCTCGACAGGGTTGACTGAAGCTTTCTTT. It codes for CASSSTGLTEAFF. This chain joins TRBV7-3 and TRBJ1-1, with TRBD1 matching over 7 bases. The CDR3 consists of 13 residues. V dropped 4 bases and J dropped 5; count of bases not matched to a gene: 4. Germline V lookup: CDR1 SGHTA, CDR2 FQGTGA.

This chain joins TRBV19 and TRBJ1-6, with D perhaps matching TRBD1 (5 bases). CDR3 length: 19 residues. Per germline, CDR1 LNHDA and CDR2 SQIVND (reference sequence). With 3 bases removed from V and 0 bases from J, the gap between germline ends came to 18 bases. CDR3 loop: CASSMGFGGIGSYNSPLHF. CDR3 sequence (DNA): TGTGCCAGTAGTATGGGGTTCGGGGGTATTGGCTCCTATAATTCACCCCTCCACTTT.

The CDR3 DNA reads TGCAGCGTGAGTCCCACAGATACGCAGTATTTT. This sequence encodes CSVSPTDTQYF. The chain combines TRBV29-1 with TRBJ2-3; D remains unclear. Germline-derived CDR1 and CDR2 are SQVTM and ANQGSEA. V lost 6 bases and J 2 bases, leaving 6 bases between the germline ends. The CDR3 has 11 amino acids.

This sequence joins TRBV7-2 and TRBJ1-4; no reliable D call. Trimming shortened V by 5 bases and J by 1 base, and 11 bases separated the two germline ends. The germline gives CDR1 SGHTA, CDR2 FQGNSA. The CDR3 extends over 15 amino acids. The CDR3 region has the DNA TGTGCCAGCAGCCTAAACAGTAAAACTAATGAAAAACTGTTTTTT. It codes for CASSLNSKTNEKLFF.

The chain recombines TRBV6-6 with TRBJ2-1; D is ambiguous. The CDR3 has 14 residues. Trimming stripped 0 bases from V and 7 bases from J, with 10 bases between. Germline lookup yields CDR1 MNHNY and CDR2 SVGAGI (reference sequence). Here the CDR3 reads CASSYSAITNEQFF. The CDR3 nucleotides read TGTGCCAGCAGTTACTCTGCGATTACGAATGAGCAGTTCTTC.

This rearrangement joins TRBV28 to TRBJ2-7; D remains ambiguous. The CDR3 is made up of 13 amino acids. CDR1 and CDR2 from the germline V gene are MDHEN and SYDVKM. Trimming cost V 6 bases and J 7 bases, with 16 bases left between them. CDR3 sequence (DNA): TGTGCCAGCAGCCTGACCGCCCTCGGGGAGCAGTACTTC. It codes for CASSLTALGEQYF.

This clone was seen only a few times. The chain has TRBV2 and TRBJ2-7; 7 bases fit TRBD1. The V and J ends lost 1 base and 3 bases, in that order; junction bases with no gene match: 6. Germline loops: CDR1 SNHLY, CDR2 FYNNEI. This CDR3 has 15 amino acids. The CDR3 protein is CASSEVGDSLYEQYF. CDR3 nucleotides: TGTGCCAGCAGTGAAGTAGGGGACAGTCTCTACGAGCAGTACTTC.

This chain joins TRBV28 and TRBJ1-2; D unclear. V lost 7 bases, J lost 13 bases, and 19 bases lay in between. Germline V gives CDR1 MDHEN, CDR2 SYDVKM. This CDR3 has 12 amino acids. The CDR3 nucleotides read TGTGCCAGCACCCTACCACGTGAGGAGCCCACCTTC. Residues: CASTLPREEPTF.